One sample yielded the 5 T cell receptor beta chains listed below, sequenced in a study of shared clonotypes between healthy human individuals. Sequencing used immunoSEQ multiplex PCR; TCRdb keeps in-frame clones, though not all of them. The sample shows fewer than 1.4 million clones, more than 75% of them seen only once. Sequenced material: memory CD4+ T cells from PBMCs. The sample's subset: CD45RA-negative fraction. These receptors all come from a man younger than 30 in good health. Some clones in this sample may be carry-over from other donors' samples.

V and J are TRBV7-3 and TRBJ2-3; 10 nucleotides line up with TRBD2. J lost 8 bases, V lost 5 bases, and 13 bases had no gene match. The CDR3 covers 16 residues. CDR1 and CDR2 (germline): SGHTA, FQGTGA. CDR3 loop: CASSPQRGGGQGTQYF. DNA of the CDR3: TGTGCCAGCAGCCCCCAGCGGGGGGGCGGGCAGGGTACGCAGTATTTT.

CDR3 loop: CASSSRQGGNIQYF. In DNA form, the CDR3 reads TGTGCCAGCAGTTCCCGACAGGGGGGGAACATTCAGTACTTC. The V and J genes are TRBV28 and TRBJ2-4; 9 positions agree with TRBD1. This CDR3 has 14 residues. The V segment lost 4 bases and the J segment 7 bases; nucleotides outside the gene matches: 5. Germline CDR1 reads MDHEN; CDR2 reads SYDVKM.

On this clone itself: One base separates it from a far larger clone, so it is likely a read error. The chain employs TRBV29-1 and TRBJ1-1, with TRBD1 matching 10 bases. J was trimmed by 6 bases and V by 6 bases; bases with no gene match: 10. The CDR3 length is 14 residues. Germline-derived CDR1 and CDR2 are SQVTM and ANQGSEA. Written as DNA, the CDR3 is TGCAGCGTCGCCGAGACAGGGGGCCTCGCTGAAGCTTTCTTT. Translated: CSVAETGGLAEAFF. The whole variable domain, filled in from reference TRBV29-1 and TRBJ1-1, reads SAVISQKPSRDICQRGTSLTIQCQVDSQVTMMFWYRQQPGQSLTLIATANQGSEATYESGFVIDKFPISRPNLTFSTLTVSNMSPEDSSIYLCSVAETGGLAEAFFGQGTRLTVV.

V usage is TRBV11-2 and J usage is TRBJ2-7; the match to TRBD2 covers 8 bases. Per the germline V gene, CDR1 is SGHAT and CDR2 is FQNNGV. This CDR3 spans 15 amino acids. V was pared by 2 bases and J by 6 bases, with 9 bases of the junction left unmatched. CDR3 loop: CASSLFTGRAVEQYF. The DNA of the CDR3 is TGTGCCAGCAGCTTATTTACCGGGAGGGCCGTCGAGCAGTACTTC.

The chain combines TRBV18 with TRBJ2-1; tentatively, D is TRBD1 (5 bases). The germline CDR1 and CDR2 sequences are KGHSH and LQKENI. V was cut by 0 bases and J by 2 bases, with 11 bases left in between. The CDR3 runs to 16 residues. This chain's CDR3 is CASSPPQGRAYNEQFF. The CDR3 bases are TGTGCCAGCTCACCACCGCAGGGTCGCGCCTACAATGAGCAGTTCTTC.